This TCR beta chain was sequenced during a study of blood T cell repertoires in COVID-19. Study as a whole: The samples span acute and convalescent COVID-19 from the United States, Italy and Spain. PBMCs, B-cell-depleted T cells, or T cells provided the cDNA or gDNA that made up the material.

Using immunoSEQ multiplex PCR, the repertoire was profiled, and TCRdb retains in-frame clones only, with some absent. The sample includes about 130,000 clones, more than 85% of them seen just once. This clone was counted once. After removal of 4 bases from V and 6 bases from J, the junction contained 5 bases not matched to a gene. CDR3 size: 14 residues. CDR1 is LGHDT, CDR2 YNNKEL, per germline (reference sequence). Seattle's cohort entered during active infection and was followed longitudinally. Material for sequencing was peripheral blood. The chain carries TRBV3-1 (or the pseudogene TRBV3-2) and TRBJ2-4, with 8 positions matching TRBD2. This receptor was taken from a man between 60 and 70 years old with COVID-19, enrolled during active disease. Here the CDR3 reads CASSLGGALNIQYF. CDR3 DNA sequence: TGTGCCAGCAGCCTCGGGGGGGCCTTAAACATTCAGTACTTC.